This TCR beta chain was captured in a study of blood T cell repertoires in COVID-19. The wider study: Sample material is recorded as cDNA or gDNA derived from T cells, B-cell-depleted T cells, or PBMCs.

Some clones are missing from TCRdb's copy, which holds only in-frame ones; the method was immunoSEQ multiplex PCR. The sample consists of approximately 240,000 clones, about 83% of them appearing once. CDR1 is MGHRA and CDR2 is YSYEKL in the germline V gene. V gave up 5 bases and J gave up 4 bases; unmatched junction bases: 4. This CDR3 spans 14 amino acids. In its sample, this clone was seen many times. The source is a human donor in a cohort sampled during active COVID-19. The chain links TRBV4-1 to TRBJ1-3; 8 bases map to TRBD1. The sequenced sample consisted of peripheral blood. The CDR3 spells CASSSDRVGNTIYF. CDR3 in DNA: TGCGCCAGCAGCTCGGACAGGGTCGGAAACACCATATATTTT.